The 32 T cell receptor beta chains below were found in one sample sequenced in a study of blood T cells in healthy people across ages. It was with a sample-barcoded 5' primer and a J-beta primer mix that a second PCR of about 6 to 11 cycles was run. In TCRdb, the 5' RACE reads were re-called with MiXCR into one record per CDR3 protein. There are 550,000 to 600,000 distinct CDR3 sequences in the sample; 25% to 30% occur only once, and roughly 18% lies in the top ten. The sample comprised blood. All receptors derive from a woman between 65 and 79 years old in good health.

The chain couples TRBV20-1 to TRBJ2-6; the D gene is possibly TRBD1 (6 bases). Trimming shortened V by 3 bases and J by 2 bases, and 17 bases separated the two germline ends. This CDR3 comprises 17 residues. The germline V gene encodes CDR1 DFQATT and CDR2 SNEGSKA (reference sequence). CDR3 protein: CSARNRAARAGANVLTF. CDR3 nucleotides: TGCAGTGCTAGGAACAGGGCTGCCCGAGCTGGGGCCAACGTCCTGACTTTC.

In its sample, this clonotype was seen a few times. This chain links TRBV29-1 with TRBJ1-2, with D perhaps matching TRBD1 (5 bases). Germline V CDR1 and CDR2: SQVTM, ANQGSEA. Trimming took 6 bases from V and 3 from J, leaving 17 bases between them. The CDR3 totals 14 residues. The CDR3 nucleotides read TGCAGCGTGATAGCAGGGTTTAGAGACTATGGCTACACCTTC. This translates into CSVIAGFRDYGYTF.

This clonotype was observed a handful of times. The chain uses TRBV5-1 and TRBJ1-1; the D is unclear. The CDR3 extends over 13 amino acids. V dropped 4 bases and J dropped 5 bases, with 12 bases sitting between them. Germline CDR1 is SGHRS and CDR2 is YFSETQ. CDR3 in amino acids: CASSPQRETEAFF. CDR3 nucleotides: TGCGCCAGCAGCCCACAGAGGGAGACTGAAGCTTTCTTT.

The chain is built from TRBV20-1 and TRBJ2-2; D tentatively reads TRBD1 or TRBD2 (6 bases each). This CDR3 contains 15 residues. V was pared by 3 bases and J by 4 bases, with 15 bases between. Looked up from germline, CDR1 is DFQATT and CDR2 is SNEGSKA (reference sequence). Here the CDR3 DNA reads TGCAGTGCTAGTGGGCAGGGGAGGAGCACCGGGGAGCTGTTTTTT. It codes for CSASGQGRSTGELFF.

The chain employs TRBV11-2 and TRBJ2-3; D gene unclear. This CDR3 has 14 residues. The germline V and J ends were trimmed by 5 bases and 6 bases, with 15 bases remaining between them. Germline V gene lookup returns CDR1 SGHAT and CDR2 FQNNGV. The CDR3 DNA is TGTGCCAGCAGCCCCCTCTCCCGGGTTGATACGCAGTATTTT. This codes for CASSPLSRVDTQYF.

This clonotype turned up a few times. One junction end does not reproduce the germline sequence, and a read error may be involved. The V gene is TRBV11-3, the J gene TRBJ2-5; TRBD1 matches 9 bases. The J call could be wrong; TRBJ2-1 is a better fit for the DNA end. Germline-derived CDR1 and CDR2 are SGHNT and YENEEA. The CDR3 consists of 15 residues. In DNA form, the CDR3 reads TGTGCCAGCGCCAAAGCGGGGACAGGGACCAATGAACAGTTCTTC. Protein: CASAKAGTGTNEQFF.

This clonotype was detected only a few times. The chain combines TRBV9 with TRBJ1-2, with D uncertain. The V and J ends lost 4 bases and 2 bases respectively, with 9 bases between them. The CDR3 consists of 13 residues. Germline CDR1 is SGDLS and CDR2 is YYNGEE. The CDR3 nucleotides read TGTGCCAGCAGCAAAGCAGCCAACTATGGCTACACCTTC. Its protein is CASSKAANYGYTF.

This CDR3 is CASSPGHEPPYEQYF. The CDR3 coding sequence is TGTGCCAGCAGCCCGGGACACGAACCTCCCTACGAGCAGTACTTC. The chain joins TRBV6-2 or TRBV6-3 to TRBJ2-7; D may be TRBD1 (6 bases). The ends were cut back, 6 bases at V and 2 bases at J, with 17 bases in the middle. Germline-derived CDR1 and CDR2 are MNHEY and SVGEGT. This CDR3 is 15 amino acids long.

The table lists this clonotype with a few counts. This chain uses TRBV27 with TRBJ1-6; 9 bases are shared with TRBD1. The CDR3 has 16 amino acids. Germline trimming cut 3 bases from V and 10 bases from J; bases unmatched to any gene: 10. Germline CDR1 and CDR2: MNHEY and SMNVEV (reference sequence). For the CDR3, the DNA is TGTGCCAGCAGTTTTTCTGCACAGGGGGCAGGATCACCCCTCCACTTT. It specifies CASSFSAQGAGSPLHF.

This clonotype occurred a few times. The chain carries TRBV7-2 and TRBJ1-1; TRBD1 is a possible D gene (5 bases). Germline V gene sequence: CDR1 SGHTA, CDR2 FQGNSA. There are 13 residues in the CDR3. V shed 5 bases and J shed 2 bases, with 9 bases lying between them. CDR3 region: CASSPGYNTEAFF. The CDR3 DNA reads TGTGCCAGCAGCCCAGGGTATAACACTGAAGCTTTCTTT. The variable domain in full, completed from reference TRBV7-2 and TRBJ1-1, reads GAGVSQSPSNKVTEKGKDVELRCDPISGHTALYWYRQSLGQGLEFLIYFQGNSAPDKSGLPSDRFSAERTGGSVSTLTIQRTQQEDSAVYLCASSPGYNTEAFFGQGTRLTVV.

The chain combines TRBV29-1 with TRBJ1-2; TRBD1 matches 10 bases. Germline CDR1 is SQVTM and CDR2 is ANQGSEA. Trimming cost V 4 bases and J 6 bases; bases outside gene matches: 8. This CDR3 comprises 14 residues. CDR3 in DNA: TGCAGCGTTGTTGGGGACAGGGGCGTTCATGGCTACACCTTC. Translated: CSVVGDRGVHGYTF.

Many counts were recorded for this clonotype. This chain links TRBV5-5 with TRBJ2-5, with 7 nucleotides matching TRBD1. Germline V lookup: CDR1 SGHKS, CDR2 YYEKEE (reference sequence). There are 14 residues in the CDR3. After removal of 1 base from V and 5 bases from J, the junction contained 5 bases not matched to a gene. CDR3 in amino acids: CASSLRQGEETQYF. The DNA of the CDR3 is TGTGCCAGCAGCTTGAGGCAGGGGGAGGAGACCCAGTACTTC. Variable domain in full (rest from reference TRBV5-5 and TRBJ2-5): DAGVTQSPTHLIKTRGQQVTLRCSPISGHKSVSWYQQVLGQGPQFIFQYYEKEERGRGNFPDRFSARQFPNYSSELNVNALLLGDSALYLCASSLRQGEETQYFGPGTRLLVL.

This chain connects TRBV7-2 to TRBJ1-1; TRBD1 might be the D (5 bases). Trimming left V 6 bases short and J 6 bases short, with 14 bases between. Germline lookup yields CDR1 SGHTA and CDR2 FQGNSA. The CDR3 is made up of 13 amino acids. Here the CDR3 DNA reads TGTGCCAGCAGGGGGCCTTCGCTGGCTGAAGCTTTCTTT. Translating it yields CASRGPSLAEAFF.

This clonotype occurred a few times. The chain combines TRBV20-1 with TRBJ2-5; perhaps D is TRBD1 or TRBD2 (6 bases each). The CDR3 sequence is 14 residues long. Trimming removed 7 bases from V and 5 bases from J, with 20 bases in between. From germline, CDR1 is DFQATT and CDR2 SNEGSKA (reference sequence). CDR3 sequence (DNA): TGCAGTGAAGGTGGGGGGCAGAAGGATGAGACCCAGTACTTC. Protein product: CSEGGGQKDETQYF.

V gene TRBV20-1 combines with J gene TRBJ2-4; D ambiguous. Germline V gene data show CDR1 as DFQATT and CDR2 as SNEGSKA (reference sequence). This CDR3 comprises 12 residues. V lost 5 bases, J lost 8 bases, and 13 bases lay in between. The CDR3 protein is CSAGTRVDIQYF. As DNA, the CDR3 is TGCAGTGCTGGAACAAGGGTCGACATTCAGTACTTC.

This clonotype was found many times. The V call is TRBV5-1, the J call TRBJ2-5; D is uncertain. CDR1 and CDR2 (germline): SGHRS, YFSETQ. The V gene lost 4 bases and the J gene lost 1 base, with 14 bases spanning the gap. CDR3 length equals 15 residues. Here the CDR3 DNA reads TGCGCCAGCAGCCAGAATAGCTGGGGCCAAGAGACCCAGTACTTC. Translated: CASSQNSWGQETQYF.

The rearrangement links TRBV29-1 to TRBJ2-5; D remains unclear. Trimming left V 0 bases short and J 5 bases short, with 16 bases between. This CDR3 has 15 residues. Germline CDR1 and CDR2: SQVTM and ANQGSEA. In DNA, the CDR3 is TGCAGCGTTGAAGATCTAAGAAGGATTGAGGAGACCCAGTACTTC. Its translation is CSVEDLRRIEETQYF.

The chain carries TRBV20-1 and TRBJ1-5, with 7 bases that match TRBD1. Per germline, CDR1 DFQATT and CDR2 SNEGSKA (reference sequence). Trimming took 0 bases from V and 3 from J; bases not matched to a gene: 8. This CDR3 is built from 16 residues. Here the CDR3 reads CSARDQGRGTNQPQHF. The DNA of the CDR3 is TGCAGTGCTAGAGATCAGGGCAGGGGGACCAATCAGCCCCAGCATTTT.

This clonotype appeared a few times. The chain recombines TRBV7-2 with TRBJ2-5; D remains ambiguous. Near its end, the DNA agrees better with TRBJ2-7, so the J call may be wrong. The CDR3 is 13 amino acids. The germline V gene has CDR1 SGHTA and CDR2 FQGNSA. The CDR3 reads CASSLVVGNEQYF. The CDR3 DNA follows: TGTGCCAGCAGCTTAGTAGTAGGGAACGAGCAGTACTTC.

V and J are TRBV7-2 and TRBJ1-2, with D possibly TRBD1 on 6 matching bases. Germline V gives CDR1 SGHTA, CDR2 FQGNSA. V lost 6 bases to trimming and J lost 3 bases, with 17 bases between them. The CDR3 has 15 amino acids. The CDR3 nucleotides read TGTGCCAGCAGTCTAGGGGGGCGCCTGGACTATGGCTACACCTTC. It encodes CASSLGGRLDYGYTF.

In this sample, this clonotype turned up a few times. This chain links TRBV27 with TRBJ1-2; 9 bases match TRBD1. J lost 2 bases, V lost 5 bases, and 9 bases had no gene match. Germline assignment: CDR1 MNHEY and CDR2 SMNVEV (reference sequence). The CDR3 runs to 16 residues. CDR3 loop: CASSRRTGAVNYGYTF. CDR3 nucleotide sequence: TGTGCCAGCAGTCGCCGGACAGGGGCGGTAAACTATGGCTACACCTTC.

In its sample, this clonotype was seen a few times. The chain is built from TRBV7-2 and TRBJ2-1, with TRBD1 matching over 9 bases. The CDR3 runs 15 residues. Trimming took 5 bases from V and 6 from J; bases not matched to a gene: 8. CDR1 and CDR2 from the germline V gene are SGHTA and FQGNSA. The CDR3 nucleotides read TGTGCCAGCAGCCCCGGGACAGGGTCGATCAATGAGCAGTTCTTC. Its translation: CASSPGTGSINEQFF.

This clonotype was observed at least ten times. The chain links TRBV12-3 or TRBV12-4 to TRBJ1-5, with D unclear. V was clipped by 2 bases and J by 0 bases, with 8 bases between them. The CDR3 has 15 amino acids. The CDR3 DNA follows: TGTGCCAGCAGTTTAAGAGGGTTTAGCAATCAGCCCCAGCATTTT. Amino acid sequence: CASSLRGFSNQPQHF.

The V and J genes are TRBV29-1 and TRBJ2-5; 7 bases align to TRBD1. The CDR3 contains 15 residues. Per germline, CDR1 SQVTM and CDR2 ANQGSEA. After removal of 0 bases from V and 1 base from J, the junction contained 5 bases not matched to a gene. The CDR3 DNA sequence: TGCAGCGTTGAAGAACCCGACAGGGCCCAAGAGACCCAGTACTTC. The encoded protein is CSVEEPDRAQETQYF.

This clonotype was found a few times. This rearrangement joins TRBV20-1 to TRBJ1-5; D call uncertain. This CDR3 is 11 amino acids long. Trimming shortened V by 3 bases and J by 6 bases, and 6 bases separated the two germline ends. The germline CDR1 and CDR2 sequences are DFQATT and SNEGSKA (reference sequence). CDR3 region: CSASDGQPQHF. The CDR3 nucleotides are TGCAGTGCTAGTGACGGTCAGCCCCAGCATTTT.

The rearrangement links TRBV20-1 to TRBJ2-5; D gene uncertain. The CDR3 covers 12 residues. Trimming removed 3 bases from V and 4 bases from J, with 9 bases in between. Germline V CDR1 and CDR2: DFQATT, SNEGSKA (reference sequence). The CDR3 loop is CSASQIGETQYF. For the CDR3, the DNA is TGCAGTGCTAGTCAGATTGGAGAGACCCAGTACTTC.

In this sample, this clonotype turned up a few times. Compared with germline, one end of the junction differs, possibly owing to a read error. The chain carries TRBV5-5 and TRBJ1-1; tentative D call: TRBD1 (6 bases). There are 15 residues in the CDR3. CDR1 and CDR2 from the germline V gene are SGHKS and YYEKEE (reference sequence). CDR3: CASSLEGVEDTEASF. CDR3 coding DNA: TGTGCCAGCAGCTTGGAGGGGGTTGAGGACACTGAAGCTTCCTTT.

The J gene is TRBJ1-5, the V gene TRBV7-9, with D unclear. Between the trimmed V and J ends, which lost 8 bases and 4 bases, there was a span of 9 bases. Per germline, CDR1 SEHNR and CDR2 FQNEAQ (reference sequence). The CDR3 is 12 amino acids. CDR3 protein: CASQATNQPQHF. The CDR3 DNA follows: TGTGCCAGCCAGGCTACGAATCAGCCCCAGCATTTT.

The V and J genes are TRBV20-1 and TRBJ2-7; D may match TRBD1 or TRBD2 (5 bases each). Trimming left V 7 bases short and J 3 bases short, with 16 bases between. Germline V gene data show CDR1 as DFQATT and CDR2 as SNEGSKA (reference sequence). The CDR3 extends over 13 amino acids. The CDR3 loop is CSVGTDKNYEQYF. The CDR3 nucleotides are TGCAGTGTTGGGACCGACAAAAACTACGAGCAGTACTTC.

The V and J genes are TRBV5-6 and TRBJ1-2; a weak D match, TRBD1 (6 bases). V lost 0 bases and J 8 bases, leaving 23 bases between the germline ends. The length of the CDR3 is 17 residues. Germline loops: CDR1 SGHDT, CDR2 YYEEEE. CDR3 DNA: TGTGCCAGCAGCTTGGATCTTGGGGGCTGGGAATCCTACGGCTACACCTTC. Its translation is CASSLDLGGWESYGYTF.

In its sample, this clonotype was seen a few times. The rearrangement uses TRBV10-3 and TRBJ2-1; 10 bases are shared with TRBD2. Matching the DNA end better, TRBJ2-7 makes the J call doubtful. Germline V gene lookup returns CDR1 ENHRY and CDR2 SYGVKD. The CDR3 contains 14 residues. The CDR3: CAIRGISGGSEQYF. The CDR3 DNA is TGTGCCATCAGGGGTATTAGCGGGGGGAGTGAGCAGTACTTC.

This clonotype was seen more than once but under ten times. The gene calls are TRBV12-3 or TRBV12-4 and TRBJ2-3; 10 bases map to TRBD1. This CDR3 spans 16 amino acids. Germline trimming cut 5 bases from V and 3 bases from J; bases unmatched to any gene: 8. The CDR3 region is CASSRVPGQGTDTQYF. In DNA, the CDR3 is TGTGCCAGCAGTAGGGTACCGGGACAGGGGACAGATACGCAGTATTTT.